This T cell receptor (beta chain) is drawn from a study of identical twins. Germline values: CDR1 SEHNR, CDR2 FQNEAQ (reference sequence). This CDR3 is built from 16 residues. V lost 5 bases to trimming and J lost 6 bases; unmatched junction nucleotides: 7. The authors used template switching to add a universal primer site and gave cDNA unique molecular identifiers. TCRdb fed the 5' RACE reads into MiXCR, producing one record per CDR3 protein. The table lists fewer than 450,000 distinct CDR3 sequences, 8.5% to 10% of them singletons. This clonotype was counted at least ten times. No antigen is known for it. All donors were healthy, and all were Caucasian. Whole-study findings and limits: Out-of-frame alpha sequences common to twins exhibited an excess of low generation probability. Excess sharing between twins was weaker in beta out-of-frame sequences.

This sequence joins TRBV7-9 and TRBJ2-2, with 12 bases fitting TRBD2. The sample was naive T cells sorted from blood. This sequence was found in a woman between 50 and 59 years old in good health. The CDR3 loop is CASSTTSGRSAGELFF. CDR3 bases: TGTGCCAGCAGCACGACTAGCGGGAGATCGGCCGGGGAGCTGTTTTTT. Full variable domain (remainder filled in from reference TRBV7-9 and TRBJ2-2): DTGVSQNPRHKITKRGQNVTFRCDPISEHNRLYWYRQTLGQGPEFLTYFQNEAQLEKSRLLSDRFSAERPKGSFSTLEIQRTEQGDSAMYLCASSTTSGRSAGELFFGEGSRLTVL.